The entry below gives a single T cell receptor (beta chain) sequence along with its context. The antigen is undetermined. The ends lost 4 bases at V and 0 bases at J; junction bases unmatched: 8. CDR1 MGHDK and CDR2 SYGVNS come from the germline V gene. This CDR3 is 17 amino acids long. The authors ran the immunoSEQ assay, v3.0, at survey level. Profiling relied on immunoSEQ multiplex PCR, and the TCRdb table lists in-frame clones only, not all of them. The sample holds tens of thousands of clones, roughly 97% seen once. Treatment of all HIV participants took place in the United States. The sample is drawn from a study of long-term antiretroviral therapy in people with HIV. General study points: Participants lacked recorded data on ART adherence, viral resistance or therapy changes.

The source was unsorted PBMCs, collected 6.9 years after starting antiretroviral therapy. This chain connects TRBV25-1 to TRBJ2-3, with 9 bases identical to TRBD2. The clonotype comes from a man aged 30-40 years with HIV. This chain's CDR3 is CASSGVREGRSTDTQYF. CDR3 in DNA: TGTGCCAGCAGTGGGGTGCGGGAGGGCCGGAGCACAGATACGCAGTATTTT.